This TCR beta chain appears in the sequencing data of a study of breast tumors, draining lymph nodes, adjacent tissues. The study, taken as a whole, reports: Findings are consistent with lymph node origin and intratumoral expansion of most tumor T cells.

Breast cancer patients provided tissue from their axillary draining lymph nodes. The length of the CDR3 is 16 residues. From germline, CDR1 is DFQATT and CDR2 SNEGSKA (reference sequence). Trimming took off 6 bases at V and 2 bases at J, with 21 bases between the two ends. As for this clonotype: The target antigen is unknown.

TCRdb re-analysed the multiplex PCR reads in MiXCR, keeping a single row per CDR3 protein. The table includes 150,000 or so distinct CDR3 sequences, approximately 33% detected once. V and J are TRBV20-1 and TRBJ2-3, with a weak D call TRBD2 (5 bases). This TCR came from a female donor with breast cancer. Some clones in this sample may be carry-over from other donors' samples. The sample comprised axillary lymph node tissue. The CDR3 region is CSASSGPAAFTDTQYF. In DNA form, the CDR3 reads TGCAGTGCCAGCAGCGGCCCGGCGGCCTTCACAGATACGCAGTATTTT.